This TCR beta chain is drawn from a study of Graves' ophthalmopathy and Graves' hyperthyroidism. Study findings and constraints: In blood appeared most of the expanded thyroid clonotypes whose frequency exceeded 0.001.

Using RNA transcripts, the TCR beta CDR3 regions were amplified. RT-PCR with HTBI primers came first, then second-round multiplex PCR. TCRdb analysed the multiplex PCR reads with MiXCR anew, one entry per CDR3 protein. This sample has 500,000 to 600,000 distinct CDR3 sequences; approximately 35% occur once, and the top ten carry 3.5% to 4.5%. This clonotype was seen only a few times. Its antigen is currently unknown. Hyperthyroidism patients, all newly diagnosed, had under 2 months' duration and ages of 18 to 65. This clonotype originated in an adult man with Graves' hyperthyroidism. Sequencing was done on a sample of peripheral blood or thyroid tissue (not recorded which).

CDR3 nucleotides: TGTGCCAGCAGTTTGTCGTCCTACAATGAGCAGTTCTTC. It is translated as CASSLSSYNEQFF. The chain is built from TRBV12-3 or TRBV12-4 and TRBJ2-1, with D unresolved. Trimming cost V 3 bases and J 1 base, with 4 bases left between them. The CDR3 sequence is 13 residues long.